This T cell receptor (beta chain) was captured by sequencing in a study of graft-versus-host responses after intestinal transplantation. About the research overall: Anti-thymocyte globulin served as induction for all recipients, who then took tacrolimus and steroids for about three years. Study results and limitations: GvH clones surfaced in recipient marrow, some emerging earlier in ileum or blood. Some patients had graft-donor T cell macrochimerism. In their allografts, the ratios of graft-versus-host to host-versus-graft T cell clones were high.

Germline V gene sequence: CDR1 MNHNS, CDR2 SASEGT. This CDR3 comprises 13 residues. V shed 6 bases and J shed 3 bases, with 12 bases lying between them. As to this clone: What it binds is unknown.

Repertoires were generated with immunoSEQ multiplex PCR, while TCRdb's copy carries only in-frame clones and drops some. The sample includes 77,000 or so clones, about 94% of them seen just once. The specimen was unstimulated CD8+ T cells sorted from spleen or lymph node cells, collected before intestinal transplant. This sequence originates from a human donor who received an intestinal transplant. The chain combines TRBV6-1 with TRBJ2-7, with D possibly matching TRBD1 (6 bases). CDR3: CASSDRGYYEQYF. The CDR3, as DNA: TGTGCCAGCAGCGATAGGGGGTACTACGAGCAGTACTTC.